Sequencing of this T cell receptor (beta chain) was carried out in a study of blood T cell repertoires in COVID-19. Libraries were prepared by immunoSEQ multiplex PCR; TCRdb keeps only in-frame clonotypes and omits some of them. In the table there are roughly 330,000 clones, roughly 87% of which are singletons. Trimming left V 3 bases short and J 2 bases short, with 17 bases between. Germline assignment: CDR1 KGHSH and CDR2 LQKENI. This CDR3 is 18 amino acids long. The sequenced sample consisted of PBMCs or T cells enriched from blood (not recorded which). This rearrangement joins TRBV18 to TRBJ1-6; no definite D call. This clonotype originated in a woman aged 25-40 years who had recovered from COVID-19. Written as DNA, the CDR3 is TGTGCCAGCTCACCGAAAGGTGGAGGGAGGACCTATAATTCACCCCTCCACTTT. Translation: CASSPKGGGRTYNSPLHF.